The TCR beta chain under discussion was sequenced for a study of early T cells in non-severe SARS-CoV-2 infection. In this sample, this clonotype turned up many times. The CDR3 length is 16 residues. V was pared by 6 bases and J by 1 base, with 16 bases between. From germline, CDR1 is LNHDA and CDR2 SQIVND (reference sequence). Molecules of cDNA were individually given unique molecular identifiers that were attached to them. One entry per CDR3 protein, called by TCRdb with MiXCR from the 5' RACE reads. The sample shows just under 65,000 distinct CDR3 sequences, 8.8% of them seen only once. This receptor was identified in an adult who was a healthcare worker with PCR-confirmed SARS-CoV-2 infection or an uninfected control (not recorded which). The J gene is TRBJ2-4, the V gene TRBV19, with a weak D call TRBD1 (5 bases). The starting material was whole blood, obtained at baseline. CDR3 protein: CASRMTEANAKNIQYF. The DNA for the CDR3 is TGTGCCAGTAGGATGACAGAAGCCAATGCCAAAAACATTCAGTACTTC.